The 17 T cell receptor beta chains given below trace back to one sample, sequenced in a study of shared T cell receptors in the human thymus. Profiled with immunoSEQ multiplex PCR; TCRdb holds only in-frame clones, not every one. The table lists hundreds of thousands of clones, around 87% of them singletons. The sample also formed part of further work on human thymus T cells.

Sequencing was performed on thymocytes. The receptors shown here come from a boy younger than two with a congenital heart defect.

The V gene is TRBV27, the J gene TRBJ2-3, with D possibly TRBD2 on 6 matching bases. Trimming left V 6 bases short and J 1 base short, with 11 bases between. The germline CDR1 and CDR2 sequences are MNHEY and SMNVEV (reference sequence). The length of the CDR3 is 14 residues. In DNA form, the CDR3 reads TGTGCCAGCAGCCGGGACTCCCGCACAGATACGCAGTATTTT. Translation: CASSRDSRTDTQYF.

The chain has TRBV7-9 and TRBJ2-3; no clear D gene. CDR1 and CDR2 (germline): SEHNR, FQNEAQ (reference sequence). The CDR3 contains 13 residues. Trimming took off 3 bases at V and 2 bases at J, with 6 bases between the two ends. The CDR3 sequence: CASSLVHTDTQYF. CDR3 DNA sequence: TGTGCCAGCAGCTTGGTACACACAGATACGCAGTATTTT.

The V and J genes are TRBV28 and TRBJ2-7; D perhaps matches TRBD1 (6 bases). CDR1 is MDHEN and CDR2 is SYDVKM in the germline V gene. The CDR3 length is 14 residues. Between the trimmed V and J ends, which lost 3 bases and 7 bases, there was a span of 16 bases. CDR3 sequence: CASSFRDIEWEQYF. The CDR3 DNA sequence: TGTGCCAGCAGTTTCCGGGACATCGAGTGGGAGCAGTACTTC.

The chain couples TRBV6-1 to TRBJ1-5, with D possibly being TRBD1 (5 bases). The CDR3 runs to 16 residues. Trimming removed 0 bases at V and 1 base at J, with 10 bases between. Germline loops: CDR1 MNHNS, CDR2 SASEGT. This CDR3 reads CASSEARGESNQPQHF. As DNA, the CDR3 is TGTGCCAGCAGTGAAGCGCGGGGGGAGAGCAATCAGCCCCAGCATTTT.

The J gene is TRBJ2-1, the V gene TRBV5-6; D call uncertain. Germline loops: CDR1 SGHDT, CDR2 YYEEEE. CDR3 length equals 13 residues. V was shortened by 4 bases and J by 7 bases, with 12 bases between the two germline ends. CDR3 in amino acids: CASSPHRSNEQFF. In DNA, the CDR3 is TGTGCCAGCAGCCCCCACCGGAGTAATGAGCAGTTCTTC.

The chain carries TRBV2 and TRBJ2-1, with a tentative D call TRBD2 (5 bases). V dropped 6 bases and J dropped 1 base, with 13 bases sitting between them. CDR1 and CDR2 from the germline V gene are SNHLY and FYNNEI. The CDR3 contains 15 residues. The DNA for the CDR3 is TGTGCCAGCAGCGCCGGAGGAGAGTCCTACAATGAGCAGTTCTTC. Its translation is CASSAGGESYNEQFF.

The genes are TRBV19 and TRBJ2-1; D not certain. The V gene lost 1 base and the J gene lost 0 bases, with 13 bases spanning the gap. Per the germline V gene, CDR1 is LNHDA and CDR2 is SQIVND (reference sequence). The CDR3 is made up of 17 amino acids. CDR3 residues: CASSIGPLKSSYNEQFF. CDR3 DNA: TGTGCCAGTAGTATAGGTCCTCTAAAAAGCTCCTACAATGAGCAGTTCTTC. The variable domain in full, completed from reference TRBV19 and TRBJ2-1, reads DGGITQSPKYLFRKEGQNVTLSCEQNLNHDAMYWYRQDPGQGLRLIYYSQIVNDFQKGDIAEGYSVSREKKESFPLTVTSAQKNPTAFYLCASSIGPLKSSYNEQFFGPGTRLTVL.

The chain couples TRBV30 to TRBJ1-5; D perhaps matches TRBD1 (6 bases). This CDR3 spans 17 amino acids. V lost 2 bases and J lost 2, with 19 bases in between. CDR1 GTSNPN and CDR2 SVGIG come from the germline V gene (reference sequence). CDR3 coding DNA: TGTGCCTGGAGTCCGTGGGGAAGGGGGAAAGGCAATCAGCCCCAGCATTTT. This gives the protein CAWSPWGRGKGNQPQHF.

The DNA of the CDR3 is TGTGCCAGCAGAGGCGGGAGCACAGATACGCAGTATTTT. It translates to CASRGGSTDTQYF. The chain carries TRBV6-1 and TRBJ2-3; possible D gene TRBD2, 5 bases. CDR3 length: 13 residues. Trimming shortened V by 6 bases and J by 0 bases, and 7 bases separated the two germline ends. Germline V gives CDR1 MNHNS, CDR2 SASEGT.

The CDR3 DNA reads TGTGCCAGCAGCCCACAGGGTACCAGTGGCTACACCTTC. Encoded protein: CASSPQGTSGYTF. The genes are TRBV5-5 and TRBJ1-2, with D possibly TRBD1 on 6 matching bases. The CDR3 runs to 13 residues. Germline-derived CDR1 and CDR2 are SGHKS and YYEKEE (reference sequence). V lost 4 bases and J 7 bases, leaving 14 bases between the germline ends.

This chain links TRBV13 with TRBJ1-1; D uncertain. Trimming took 0 bases from V and 8 from J, leaving 7 bases between them. Per germline, CDR1 PRHDT and CDR2 FYEKMQ (reference sequence). The CDR3 totals 12 residues. The CDR3 spells CASSLGGLEAFF. The CDR3 DNA is TGTGCCAGCAGCTTAGGAGGACTCGAAGCTTTCTTT.

This clone was observed once. The chain carries TRBV10-3 and TRBJ1-2; D is possibly TRBD1 (6 bases). Trimming cost V 3 bases and J 3 bases, with 32 bases left between them. Germline CDR1 ENHRY, CDR2 SYGVKD. CDR3 length: 21 residues. The CDR3 sequence: CAISDSIIQRWARGFDYGYTF. CDR3 DNA sequence: TGTGCCATCAGTGATTCCATCATTCAGCGCTGGGCCAGGGGTTTCGACTATGGCTACACCTTC.

The chain joins TRBV28 to TRBJ1-4; 8 bases fit TRBD1. J gave up 2 bases and V 5 bases, and 4 bases lay outside the gene matches. CDR3 length: 15 residues. Germline V gene sequence: CDR1 MDHEN, CDR2 SYDVKM. The CDR3 loop is CASSGTGTTNEKLFF. CDR3 DNA: TGTGCCAGCAGTGGGACAGGAACGACTAATGAAAAACTGTTTTTT.

V usage is TRBV12-5 and J usage is TRBJ2-1; 9 nucleotides agree with TRBD2. V trimming: 0 bases; J trimming: 5 bases; junction bases outside the gene matches: 17. Looked up from germline, CDR1 is LGHNT and CDR2 is FRNRAP. The CDR3 has 20 amino acids. The CDR3 here is CASGLVGGGGRAYPDNEQFF. The DNA for the CDR3 is TGTGCTAGTGGTTTGGTGGGGGGCGGCGGGAGGGCCTACCCGGACAATGAGCAGTTCTTC.

The CDR3 spells CASSSLHYGYTF. The DNA for the CDR3 is TGTGCCAGCAGTTCACTTCATTATGGCTACACCTTC. The rearrangement uses TRBV28 and TRBJ1-2, with unresolved D. Germline loops: CDR1 MDHEN, CDR2 SYDVKM. This CDR3 spans 12 amino acids. The germline V and J ends were trimmed by 4 bases and 5 bases, with 8 bases remaining between them.

This chain connects TRBV4-2 to TRBJ2-7; no firm D call. The CDR3 covers 13 residues. V was shortened by 4 bases and J by 7 bases, with 14 bases between the two germline ends. Germline V CDR1 and CDR2: LGHNA, YNFKEQ. The CDR3 region has the DNA TGTGCCAGCAGCCCCCAGAGGTCTAGAGAGCAGTACTTC. Translation gives CASSPQRSREQYF.

This chain connects TRBV5-1 to TRBJ2-5, with a tentative D call TRBD1 (5 bases). This CDR3 contains 16 residues. Trimming removed 4 bases from V and 2 bases from J, with 18 bases in between. CDR1 is SGHRS and CDR2 is YFSETQ in the germline V gene. CDR3 nucleotides: TGCGCCAGCAGCCCACTTCACTCGACAGAGCAAGAGACCCAGTACTTC. This encodes CASSPLHSTEQETQYF.